A single sample gave rise to the 13 T cell receptor beta chains below, sequenced in a study of cytomegalovirus exposure and HLA in healthy donors. Generated by immunoSEQ multiplex PCR, the TCRdb table keeps only in-frame clones and is missing some. Of about 330,000 clones listed, about nine tenths are singletons. The sample comprised PBMCs. These receptor sequences come from a woman between 18 and 29 years old in good health and CMV-seronegative.

V gene TRBV11-3 combines with J gene TRBJ2-1; tentative D call: TRBD2 (6 bases). The V gene's germline CDR1 is SGHNT and CDR2 YENEEA. With 8 bases removed from V and 2 bases from J, the gap between germline ends came to 13 bases. The length of the CDR3 is 14 residues. The DNA of the CDR3 is TGTGCCAGCTCCCCAGCGGGTGCCTACAATGAGCAGTTCTTC. As protein: CASSPAGAYNEQFF.

V and J are TRBV11-3 and TRBJ2-3, with a tentative D call TRBD2 (5 bases). This CDR3 spans 17 amino acids. CDR1 is SGHNT, CDR2 YENEEA, per germline. V lost 0 bases, J lost 6 bases, and 19 bases lay in between. The CDR3 spells CASSLDPPLSGGDTQYF. The CDR3 DNA is TGTGCCAGCAGCTTAGATCCCCCTCTGAGCGGTGGGGATACGCAGTATTTT.

The chain has TRBV5-1 and TRBJ2-1; 7 bases align to TRBD1. The CDR3 spans 13 residues. Looked up from germline, CDR1 is SGHRS and CDR2 is YFSETQ. V lost 1 base, J lost 6 bases, and 1 base stayed unmatched. The CDR3 bases are TGCGCCAGCAGCTTGACAGGGGTCAATGAGCAGTTCTTC. Amino acids: CASSLTGVNEQFF.

This clone was counted between two and nine times. The rearrangement links TRBV11-2 to TRBJ2-2, with TRBD1 as a possible D gene (7 bases). CDR3 size: 16 residues. Trimming took 3 bases from V and 4 from J, leaving 15 bases between them. Per the germline V gene, CDR1 is SGHAT and CDR2 is FQNNGV. The CDR3 DNA reads TGTGCCAGCAGCTTTCCAGGGGGGAGATCCACCGGGGAGCTGTTTTTT. Its translation: CASSFPGGRSTGELFF. Supplemented by reference TRBV11-2 and TRBJ2-2, the full variable domain reads EAGVAQSPRYKIIEKRQSVAFWCNPISGHATLYWYQQILGQGPKLLIQFQNNGVVDDSQLPKDRFSAERLKGVDSTLKIQPAKLEDSAVYLCASSFPGGRSTGELFFGEGSRLTVL.

This clone was found once. The chain couples TRBV28 to TRBJ1-1; no reliable D call. The CDR3 runs to 13 residues. CDR1 is MDHEN and CDR2 is SYDVKM in the germline V gene. The V and J ends lost 7 bases and 1 base respectively, with 10 bases between them. The chain's CDR3 is CASIPPGNTEAFF. The CDR3 DNA sequence: TGTGCCAGCATCCCCCCCGGGAACACTGAAGCTTTCTTT.

The chain joins TRBV9 to TRBJ2-7; D is possibly TRBD1 (6 bases). Trimming took off 4 bases at V and 3 bases at J, with 17 bases between the two ends. Looked up from germline, CDR1 is SGDLS and CDR2 is YYNGEE. The CDR3 sequence is 15 residues long. The CDR3 nucleotides read TGTGCCAGCAGCCGGACAGAGGGAGCCCTCTACGAGCAGTACTTC. This codes for CASSRTEGALYEQYF. The full variable domain, in which reference TRBV9 and TRBJ2-7 provide the parts outside the CDR3, is DSGVTQTPKHLITATGQRVTLRCSPRSGDLSVYWYQQSLDQGLQFLIQYYNGEERAKGNILERFSAQQFPDLHSELNLSSLELGDSALYFCASSRTEGALYEQYFGPGTRLTVT.

This chain uses TRBV7-8 with TRBJ1-1; D uncertain. V was trimmed by 1 base and J by 1 base, leaving 16 bases between them. This CDR3 comprises 17 residues. Germline loops: CDR1 SGHVS, CDR2 FQNEAQ. The CDR3 sequence is CASSLGGGQRGNTEAFF. CDR3 bases: TGTGCCAGCAGCTTAGGCGGAGGTCAACGTGGGAACACTGAAGCTTTCTTT.

The chain couples TRBV7-2 to TRBJ1-3; the D is unclear. V dropped 0 bases and J dropped 1 base, with 7 bases sitting between them. The CDR3 contains 15 residues. CDR1 is SGHTA, CDR2 FQGNSA, per germline. CDR3 nucleotides: TGTGCCAGCAGCTTAGCCAGAGGGTCTGGAAACACCATATATTTT. Translating it yields CASSLARGSGNTIYF.

This chain links TRBV9 with TRBJ2-1; D is possibly TRBD1 (5 bases). Germline CDR1 is SGDLS and CDR2 is YYNGEE. Between the trimmed V and J ends, which lost 0 bases and 6 bases, there was a span of 7 bases. The CDR3 totals 13 residues. The CDR3 spells CASSVGQGNEQFF. CDR3 DNA: TGTGCCAGCAGCGTAGGGCAGGGCAATGAGCAGTTCTTC.

This chain links TRBV6-1 with TRBJ2-2, with 7 bases identical to TRBD1. CDR1 is MNHNS, CDR2 SASEGT, per germline. V lost 6 bases and J lost 7; bases outside the gene matches: 5. This CDR3 region has 13 residues. CDR3 amino acids: CASSAGGGGELFF. CDR3 sequence (DNA): TGTGCCAGCAGCGCAGGGGGTGGCGGGGAGCTGTTTTTT.

The chain joins TRBV2 to TRBJ2-7; a possible D gene is TRBD1 (6 bases). V lost 5 bases to trimming and J lost 0 bases, with 8 bases between them. The germline V gene has CDR1 SNHLY and CDR2 FYNNEI. CDR3 length: 13 amino acids. Here the CDR3 reads CASSTGSSYEQYF. Here the CDR3 DNA reads TGTGCCAGCAGTACAGGGAGCTCCTACGAGCAGTACTTC.

The J gene is TRBJ1-4, the V gene TRBV6-5, with D possibly being TRBD1 (5 bases). CDR3 length: 15 amino acids. CDR1 is MNHEY and CDR2 is SVGAGI in the germline V gene. V was shortened by 2 bases and J by 8 bases, with 15 bases between the two germline ends. The CDR3 loop is CASSYRRRGDEKLFF. For the CDR3, the DNA is TGTGCCAGCAGTTACCGACGAAGGGGCGACGAAAAACTGTTTTTT.

Only a few counts were recorded for this clone. This sample also contains other DNA sequences that code for the same CDR3. V usage is TRBV6-5 and J usage is TRBJ2-7; the D is unclear. CDR3 length equals 13 residues. Deletions cut 0 bases from V and 0 bases from J, with 3 bases between. The germline V gene encodes CDR1 MNHEY and CDR2 SVGAGI. CDR3 DNA: TGTGCCAGCAGTTACTCGAGCTCCTACGAGCAGTACTTC. Translation gives CASSYSSSYEQYF.